Listed below are T cell receptor beta chains from one sample, sequenced in a study of response to subunit inactivated influenza vaccine. TCRdb passed the RT-PCR reads through MiXCR, listing each CDR3 protein once. The data contain over 150,000 distinct CDR3 sequences, over 8.5% of them seen just once; the ten biggest clones take up around 40%. The input for sequencing was CD8+ T cells sorted from PBMCs, taken 23 months after vaccination. The receptors stem from a man between 45 and 75 years old who received an inactivated influenza vaccine. CDR3s include the opening cysteine and the closing phenylalanine or tryptophan. D genes are given only for firm matches. Clone size, where shown, is once, few, many, or a class for clones that have expanded.

TRBV7-6	TRBJ2-3	-	few	TGTGCCAGCAGCTCCCTTGGAGGCCACACAGATACGCAGTATTTT	CASSSLGGHTDTQYF
TRBV12-3/TRBV12-4	TRBJ2-5	TRBD2	many	TGTGCCAGCAGTCCAGGACTAGCGGGAGCCCAAAATAAAGAGACCCAGTACTTC	CASSPGLAGAQNKETQYF
TRBV7-2	TRBJ2-7	-	many	TGTGCCAGCAGCTTAGCATTAACGGCAAGGGCCGAACAGTACTTC	CASSLALTARAEQYF
TRBV6-2/TRBV6-3	TRBJ1-5	-	-	TGTGCCAGCAGTTACCACAGGGTTAGCAATCAGCCCCAGCATTTT	CASSYHRVSNQPQHF
TRBV9	TRBJ1-5	-	-	TGTGCCAGCAGCGAGACAGGAGCTAGCAATCAGCCCCAGCATTTT	CASSETGASNQPQHF
TRBV6-5	TRBJ1-2	TRBD1	-	TGTGCCAGCAGTTCGGGACAGGGCTATGGCTACACCTTC	CASSSGQGYGYTF
TRBV29-1	TRBJ2-7	TRBD1	many	TGCAGCGTTGGTGCGGGACAGGGGAGCTACGAGCAGTACTTC	CSVGAGQGSYEQYF
TRBV5-6	TRBJ2-3	-	many	TGTGCCAGCAGCTTAGGGAGAGATACGCAGTATTTT	CASSLGRDTQYF
TRBV5-4	TRBJ2-3	-	-	TGTGCCAGCGGAGACCTTACAGATACGCAGTATTTT	CASGDLTDTQYF
TRBV28	TRBJ2-1	-	many	TGTGCCAGCAGTTTATACGGCGGTTACAATGAGCAGTTCTTC	CASSLYGGYNEQFF
TRBV11-2	TRBJ2-3	-	few	TGTGCCAGCAGCTTAGTGGCAGGGACCCTTTCCTTCACAGATACGCAGTATTTT	CASSLVAGTLSFTDTQYF
TRBV5-1	TRBJ2-1	TRBD2	-	TGCGCCAGCAGCTGGCGGGGGGAGGTAAAGTTCTTC	CASSWRGEVKFF
TRBV27	TRBJ2-2	TRBD2	-	TGTGCCAGCAGTTTATGGCTCGGGAGGGCCGCCGGGGAGCTGTTTTTT	CASSLWLGRAAGELFF
TRBV7-8	TRBJ2-7	-	few	TGTGCCAGCAACCGTAACCGGGACCGCGACGAGCAGTACTTC	CASNRNRDRDEQYF
TRBV12-3/TRBV12-4	TRBJ1-4	-	-	TGTGCCAGCAGTTTGAGCCAGGCTGGGGAAAAACTGTTTTTT	CASSLSQAGEKLFF
TRBV20-1	TRBJ2-5	TRBD2	few	TGCAGTGCTAGATTCGCCGTTGGCATGGCGCGGGAGGCTGGGGAGACCCAGTACTTC	CSARFAVGMAREAGETQYF
TRBV6-2/TRBV6-3	TRBJ2-5	TRBD2	-	TGTGCCTCGTTTCGCGGGAGGTTAGAGACCCAGTACTTC	CASFRGRLETQYF
TRBV3-1	TRBJ1-1	-	many	TGTGCCAGCAGCCAGTACGGGACTGAAGCTTTCTTT	CASSQYGTEAFF
TRBV7-9	TRBJ1-1	-	many	TGTGCCAGCAGCTTAGGGCAGATTAACACTGAAGCTTTCTTT	CASSLGQINTEAFF
TRBV6-9	TRBJ1-6	-	few	TGTGCCAGCAACCCCCGCGCAGGGCGGAATAATTCACCCCTCCACTTT	CASNPRAGRNNSPLHF
TRBV15	TRBJ2-1	TRBD2	-	TGTGCCACCAGAGCGGGAGGCTCCTACAATGAGCAGTTCTTC	CATRAGGSYNEQFF
TRBV19	TRBJ2-1	-	-	TGTGCCAGTAGTTTCCCCCCGGTGGGTGAGCAGTTCTTC	CASSFPPVGEQFF
TRBV27	TRBJ2-7	-	few	TGTGCCAGCAGTTTATCCATAGGCTCCTACGAGCAGTACTTC	CASSLSIGSYEQYF
TRBV9	TRBJ2-6	-	-	TGTGCCAGCAGCGTAGGGGCGAGCTCTGGGGCCAACGTCCTGACTTTC	CASSVGASSGANVLTF
TRBV11-2	TRBJ2-1	-	few	TGTGCCAGCAGCTCCAGAGGGACGACGAGCTCCTACAATGAGCAGTTCTTC	CASSSRGTTSSYNEQFF
TRBV5-6	TRBJ1-1	TRBD1	-	TGTGCCAGCAGCTTGGATGTGGGACAGATGAACACTGAAGCTTTCTTT	CASSLDVGQMNTEAFF
TRBV3-1	TRBJ2-2	TRBD1	many	TGTGCCAGCAGCCAAGGACAGGGAACGGGGGAGCTGTTTTTT	CASSQGQGTGELFF
TRBV9	TRBJ2-3	-	-	TGTGCCAGCAGCGTGTACGCAGATACGCAGTATTTT	CASSVYADTQYF
TRBV20-1	TRBJ2-4	TRBD1	many	TGCAGTGCCGAGGGGGCCGAAGGGGTGGTGGACATTCAGTACTTC	CSAEGAEGVVDIQYF
TRBV4-3	TRBJ2-3	TRBD2	many	TGCGCCAGCAGCCAGTTAGCGGGTTCTAGCACAGATACGCAGTATTTT	CASSQLAGSSTDTQYF
TRBV29-1	TRBJ2-1	-	few	TGCAGCGTACAAGATTCAAATGAGCAGTTCTTC	CSVQDSNEQFF
TRBV29-1	TRBJ2-2	TRBD1	many	TGCAGCGCTGAGACAGGGTTGAACACCGGGGAGCTGTTTTTT	CSAETGLNTGELFF
TRBV9	TRBJ2-7	TRBD2	few	TGTGCCAGCAGCGGTCAACTAGCGGGAGGGCCCTACGAGCAGTACTTC	CASSGQLAGGPYEQYF
TRBV4-3	TRBJ1-1	-	-	TGCGCCAGCAGCCAAGAGTTTGGGGTTTCGTTGAACACTGAAGCTTTCTTT	CASSQEFGVSLNTEAFF
TRBV10-1	TRBJ2-7	-	few	TGCGCCAGCAGTGAGACAGGGTACCTCGACGAGCAGTACTTC	CASSETGYLDEQYF
TRBV10-1	TRBJ2-2	-	-	TGCGCCAGCAGTTCCTTGCGGACGACGAACACCGGGGAGCTGTTTTTT	CASSSLRTTNTGELFF
TRBV20-1	TRBJ2-2	-	-	TGCAGTGCTAGAGTCCAAGGGGGGAACGCGAACACCGGGGAGCTGTTTTTT	CSARVQGGNANTGELFF
TRBV25-1	TRBJ2-3	TRBD2	-	TGTGCCAGCAGTGAAAGACTAGCGGGAGGGCCTCTAGCAGATACGCAGTATTTT	CASSERLAGGPLADTQYF
TRBV9	TRBJ2-3	-	-	TGTGCCAGCAGCGTGGGAAGCCACACACACACAGATACGCAGTATTTT	CASSVGSHTHTDTQYF
TRBV6-5	TRBJ1-2	TRBD1	-	TGTGCCAGCAGTTACGGAACAGGGGGCTTGGACTATGGCTACACCTTC	CASSYGTGGLDYGYTF
TRBV20-1	TRBJ2-1	-	few	TGCAGTGCTAGTCCCGGACCCTACAATGAGCAGTTCTTC	CSASPGPYNEQFF
TRBV4-3	TRBJ2-3	-	few	TGCGCCAGCAGCCCATCGGACAGGGAGGGAGATACGCAGTATTTT	CASSPSDREGDTQYF
TRBV7-8	TRBJ2-1	-	-	TGTGCCAGCAGCTTAGGCACACCGGGGATGAGAAATGAGCAGTTCTTC	CASSLGTPGMRNEQFF
TRBV9	TRBJ2-3	-	-	TGTGCCAGCAGCGTAGATGGTTTGTTCACAGATACGCAGTATTTT	CASSVDGLFTDTQYF
TRBV4-3	TRBJ2-7	TRBD2	-	TGCGCCAGCAGCCAAGATTTCTCTCACCCTATGGCTAGCGGACCCTACGAGCAGTACTTC	CASSQDFSHPMASGPYEQYF
TRBV7-8	TRBJ2-2	TRBD2	-	TGTGCCAGCAGCTTAGGTCTAGCGGGAGAGGCGACCGGGGAGCTGTTTTTT	CASSLGLAGEATGELFF
TRBV9	TRBJ2-2	-	few	TGTGCCAGCACGAGGGGTTCCGGGGAGCTGTTTTTT	CASTRGSGELFF
TRBV29-1	TRBJ2-7	-	few	TGCAGCGTGGGGGACAACGACTACGAGCAGTACTTC	CSVGDNDYEQYF
TRBV5-1	TRBJ2-5	-	-	TGCGCCAGCACCCAGGCGGCACAAGAGACCCAGTACTTC	CASTQAAQETQYF
TRBV13	TRBJ2-3	-	few	TGTGCCAGCAGCCCCAATCTGGTGCTTGGTCAAGATACGCAGTATTTT	CASSPNLVLGQDTQYF
TRBV3-1	TRBJ2-1	-	many	TGTGCCAGCAGCCAAGATCTGAAAGGTCCCTACAATGAGCAGTTCTTC	CASSQDLKGPYNEQFF
TRBV5-1	TRBJ2-1	TRBD2	few	TGCGCCAGCAGCTTGAGACGGGGGGTCATAAACAATGAGCAGTTCTTC	CASSLRRGVINNEQFF
TRBV12-3/TRBV12-4	TRBJ2-1	-	few	TGTGCCAGCAAACAGGCAACTCAGCAGTTCTTC	CASKQATQQFF
TRBV11-2	TRBJ2-5	TRBD2	few	TGTGCCAGCAGCTTAGTCGGGGGGGCATCGGAGACCCAGTACTTC	CASSLVGGASETQYF
TRBV7-6	TRBJ2-1	-	few	TGTGCCAGCAGCTTAGGTGGTAGATCCTACAATGAGCAGTTCTTC	CASSLGGRSYNEQFF